A selection of T cell receptor beta chains follows, all from one sample in a study of T cell changes during pregnancy in multiple sclerosis. The assay was immunoSEQ multiplex PCR, and TCRdb's table has in-frame clones only and misses some. This table has approximately 9,300 clones, about 83% appearing once. Sequencing was performed on CD8+ T cells from peripheral blood mononuclear cells, taken in the third trimester of pregnancy. These receptors all stem from a female donor in good health, enrolled as a control in a pregnancy study. Both conserved end residues are part of each CDR3. D genes are given only for firm matches. The size field is filled for only some rows; it gives once, few, many or a size class.

d_call: -; clone_size: once; j_call: TRBJ2-2; v_call: TRBV7-9; cdr3_nt: TGTGCCAGCAGCTTGGGCAGAGACACCGGGGAGCTGTTTTTT; cdr3_aa: CASSLGRDTGELFF
d_call: TRBD1; clone_size: -; j_call: TRBJ1-2; v_call: TRBV6-4; cdr3_nt: TGTGCCAGCAGTACAGGGGATAACTATGGCTACACCTTC; cdr3_aa: CASSTGDNYGYTF
d_call: TRBD2; clone_size: -; j_call: TRBJ2-3; v_call: TRBV6-4; cdr3_nt: TGTGCCAGCAGTGTTCCCCAACAACTAGCGGGAGAAGAAGATACGCAGTATTTT; cdr3_aa: CASSVPQQLAGEEDTQYF
d_call: -; clone_size: -; j_call: TRBJ2-3; v_call: TRBV5-6; cdr3_nt: TGTGCCAGCAGCTTGGAGATAAGCGGCCTGTGGACAGATACGCAGTATTTT; cdr3_aa: CASSLEISGLWTDTQYF
d_call: TRBD2; clone_size: -; j_call: TRBJ2-2; v_call: TRBV6-1; cdr3_nt: TGTGCCAGCAGTGAAGCGGGAGGGCCCCCCGGGGAGCTGTTTTTT; cdr3_aa: CASSEAGGPPGELFF
d_call: TRBD1; clone_size: -; j_call: TRBJ2-7; v_call: TRBV7-9; cdr3_nt: TGTGCCAGCAGCTCCCCAAACAGGGGACAAAGGTACGAGCAGTACTTC; cdr3_aa: CASSSPNRGQRYEQYF
d_call: -; clone_size: -; j_call: TRBJ2-7; v_call: TRBV6-5; cdr3_nt: TGTGCCAGCAGTCCTCCGGAGTCCAGCTCCTACGAGCAGTACTTC; cdr3_aa: CASSPPESSSYEQYF
d_call: TRBD2; clone_size: few; j_call: TRBJ2-5; v_call: TRBV11-1; cdr3_nt: TGTGCCAGCAGCTCCGGGACTAGCGGATTCCAAGAGACCCAGTACTTC; cdr3_aa: CASSSGTSGFQETQYF
d_call: -; clone_size: -; j_call: TRBJ1-1; v_call: TRBV6-1; cdr3_nt: TGTGCCAGCAGTGGAGGGCCGGAGAACACTGAAGCTTTCTTT; cdr3_aa: CASSGGPENTEAFF
d_call: TRBD2; clone_size: few; j_call: TRBJ2-3; v_call: TRBV4-2; cdr3_nt: TGTGCCAGCAGCTCGGGGAGGGTTGAGACAGATACGCAGTATTTT; cdr3_aa: CASSSGRVETDTQYF
d_call: TRBD1; clone_size: -; j_call: TRBJ1-1; v_call: TRBV10-3; cdr3_nt: TGTGCCATCAGTGAGGGGACAGGGGGAACTAACACTGAAGCTTTCTTT; cdr3_aa: CAISEGTGGTNTEAFF
d_call: -; clone_size: -; j_call: TRBJ2-5; v_call: TRBV7-9; cdr3_nt: TGTGCCAGCAGCCCCGGGACTGCCGCGGAGACCCAGTACTTC; cdr3_aa: CASSPGTAAETQYF
d_call: -; clone_size: -; j_call: TRBJ1-1; v_call: TRBV11-2; cdr3_nt: TGTGCCAGCAGCTTTGCCGATGAGGCTTTCTTT; cdr3_aa: CASSFADEAFF
d_call: -; clone_size: -; j_call: TRBJ1-1; v_call: TRBV5-1; cdr3_nt: TGCGCCAGCAGCCCCAGCGGCCCCGAGGCTTTCTTT; cdr3_aa: CASSPSGPEAFF
d_call: TRBD1; clone_size: -; j_call: TRBJ1-3; v_call: TRBV5-4; cdr3_nt: TGTGCCAGCAGCTTTCCGGGGACAGGCGGCTCTGGAAACACCATATATTTT; cdr3_aa: CASSFPGTGGSGNTIYF
d_call: -; clone_size: -; j_call: TRBJ2-7; v_call: TRBV19; cdr3_nt: TGTGCCAGTAGTATAGCTGGCAGGGGACGTTCCTACGAGCAGTACTTC; cdr3_aa: CASSIAGRGRSYEQYF
d_call: -; clone_size: once; j_call: TRBJ2-2; v_call: TRBV18; cdr3_nt: TGTGCCAGCTCTCGGCAGCAGGCCGGGGAGCTGTTTTTT; cdr3_aa: CASSRQQAGELFF
d_call: -; clone_size: -; j_call: TRBJ2-1; v_call: TRBV28; cdr3_nt: TGTGCCAGCAGTTTGGTGGCGGAGGCCTACAATGAGCAGTTCTTC; cdr3_aa: CASSLVAEAYNEQFF
d_call: -; clone_size: -; j_call: TRBJ1-6; v_call: TRBV19; cdr3_nt: TGTGCCAGTAGTACCGGCAGGCGCCTCTCCTATAATTCACCCCTCCACTTT; cdr3_aa: CASSTGRRLSYNSPLHF
d_call: -; clone_size: -; j_call: TRBJ2-5; v_call: TRBV27; cdr3_nt: TGTGCCAGCAGTTACCGGGAGACCCAGTACTTC; cdr3_aa: CASSYRETQYF
d_call: TRBD1; clone_size: -; j_call: TRBJ1-4; v_call: TRBV9; cdr3_nt: TGTGCCAGCAGCGTGATAACAGGGGACGGTAATGAAAAACTGTTTTTT; cdr3_aa: CASSVITGDGNEKLFF
d_call: -; clone_size: -; j_call: TRBJ2-1; v_call: TRBV15; cdr3_nt: TGTGCCACCAGCACCGGGTCTTTGTTCCATGAGCAGTTCTTC; cdr3_aa: CATSTGSLFHEQFF
d_call: -; clone_size: few; j_call: TRBJ1-1; v_call: TRBV9; cdr3_nt: TGTGCCAGCAGCGAACAGGGCCGGAACACTGAAGCTTTCTTT; cdr3_aa: CASSEQGRNTEAFF
d_call: TRBD2; clone_size: -; j_call: TRBJ2-7; v_call: TRBV6-5; cdr3_nt: TGTGCCAGCAGTCCGGGAGGACACGAGCAGTACTTC; cdr3_aa: CASSPGGHEQYF
d_call: -; clone_size: -; j_call: TRBJ2-3; v_call: TRBV4-2; cdr3_nt: TGTGCCAGCAGCCGTTCGAGCGAAGCGCACACAGATACGCAGTATTTT; cdr3_aa: CASSRSSEAHTDTQYF
d_call: -; clone_size: -; j_call: TRBJ1-3; v_call: TRBV9; cdr3_nt: TGTGCCAGCAGCGAGGGGGGGTCTGGAAACACCATATATTTT; cdr3_aa: CASSEGGSGNTIYF
d_call: TRBD1; clone_size: few; j_call: TRBJ2-2; v_call: TRBV7-3; cdr3_nt: TGTGCCAGCAGCTTAAATAGTGGGACAGCCTACACCGGGGAGCTGTTTTTT; cdr3_aa: CASSLNSGTAYTGELFF
d_call: -; clone_size: -; j_call: TRBJ1-2; v_call: TRBV7-2; cdr3_nt: TGTGCCAGCAGCTTAGCGCGGGGGAGTAACTATGGCTACACCTTC; cdr3_aa: CASSLARGSNYGYTF
d_call: TRBD1; clone_size: medium-sized; j_call: TRBJ2-5; v_call: TRBV16; cdr3_nt: TGTGCCAGCAGCCAAATCGCACCGGGACAGGGGGCTCTGGGGCAAGAGACCCAGTACTTC; cdr3_aa: CASSQIAPGQGALGQETQYF
d_call: TRBD1; clone_size: -; j_call: TRBJ1-2; v_call: TRBV28; cdr3_nt: TGTGCCAGCACTGGAGACAGGGTGGACTATGGCTACACCTTC; cdr3_aa: CASTGDRVDYGYTF
d_call: -; clone_size: -; j_call: TRBJ2-1; v_call: TRBV6-4; cdr3_nt: TGTGCCAGCAGTATAGGACAGAACAATGAGCAGTTCTTC; cdr3_aa: CASSIGQNNEQFF
d_call: TRBD1; clone_size: -; j_call: TRBJ2-7; v_call: TRBV9; cdr3_nt: TGTGCCAGCAGCACGGGACAGCCCTACGAGCAGTACTTC; cdr3_aa: CASSTGQPYEQYF
d_call: TRBD1; clone_size: -; j_call: TRBJ1-1; v_call: TRBV4-2; cdr3_nt: TGTGCCAGCAGCTACACCGGGACAGCGAACACTGAAGCTTTCTTT; cdr3_aa: CASSYTGTANTEAFF
d_call: -; clone_size: few; j_call: TRBJ2-7; v_call: TRBV30; cdr3_nt: TGTGCCTGGAGTGCCTCTACACCTAGCTCCTACGAGCAGTACTTC; cdr3_aa: CAWSASTPSSYEQYF
d_call: -; clone_size: -; j_call: TRBJ1-2; v_call: TRBV29-1; cdr3_nt: TGCAGCGTTGAGAGTCGAAATGGCTACACCTTC; cdr3_aa: CSVESRNGYTF
d_call: TRBD2; clone_size: -; j_call: TRBJ2-5; v_call: TRBV4-2; cdr3_nt: TGTGCCAGCAGCCATCCGACTAGCGGGGGGGAAAAACAAGAGACCCAGTACTTC; cdr3_aa: CASSHPTSGGEKQETQYF
d_call: -; clone_size: -; j_call: TRBJ2-7; v_call: TRBV11-2; cdr3_nt: TGTGCCAGCAGCTCCCAGTCCGAGCAGTACTTC; cdr3_aa: CASSSQSEQYF
d_call: TRBD1; clone_size: -; j_call: TRBJ2-7; v_call: TRBV19; cdr3_nt: TGTGCCAGTAGTCCGGGACAGGGGGCTTACGAGCAGTACTTC; cdr3_aa: CASSPGQGAYEQYF
d_call: -; clone_size: -; j_call: TRBJ2-7; v_call: TRBV4-2; cdr3_nt: TGTGCCAGCAGCCAAGAGAGGGAGACCTCCTACGAGCAGTACTTC; cdr3_aa: CASSQERETSYEQYF
d_call: -; clone_size: -; j_call: TRBJ2-7; v_call: TRBV7-3; cdr3_nt: TGTGCCAGCAGCTACGACAGGTCCCCTTCCTACGAGCAGTACTTC; cdr3_aa: CASSYDRSPSYEQYF